What follows are 23 T cell receptor beta chains derived from one specimen sequenced in a study of patients and donors after allogeneic stem cell transplantation. TCRdb used MiXCR to reprocess the RT-PCR reads, holding one entry per CDR3 protein. This repertoire shows approximately 160,000 distinct CDR3 sequences, 24% found once; its top ten account for 25% to 30%. What was sequenced was blood, either unsorted or a sorted T cell fraction (not recorded which). Receptors originate from a human donor who was either an allogeneic HSCT recipient or a stem cell or donor lymphocyte infusion donor (not recorded which). It is not recorded whose cells these are; they may come from a transplant donor.

The chain links TRBV29-1 to TRBJ1-2; D unresolved. CDR3 length: 14 amino acids. Germline CDR1 and CDR2: SQVTM and ANQGSEA. V lost 2 bases to trimming and J lost 4 bases, with 14 bases between them. The CDR3 nucleotides read TGCAGCGTTGAATTAGTCGCAAGAATCTATGGCTACACCTTC. It translates to CSVELVARIYGYTF.

This clonotype was recorded a few times. This chain's CDR3 is CASSQRGAGDTQYF. The CDR3 DNA follows: TGCGCCAGCAGCCAACGGGGGGCGGGAGATACGCAGTATTTT. The chain joins TRBV4-3 to TRBJ2-3, with D maybe TRBD2 (7 bases). The CDR3 covers 14 residues. Germline V gene lookup returns CDR1 LGHNA and CDR2 YSLEER. With 2 bases removed from V and 5 bases from J, the gap between germline ends came to 11 bases.

Only a few counts were recorded for this clonotype. This chain joins TRBV12-3 or TRBV12-4 and TRBJ2-5; 10 nucleotides align to TRBD2. The CDR3 runs to 15 residues. The V and J ends lost 6 bases and 1 base, in that order; junction bases with no gene match: 5. The CDR3 sequence is CASRKSGGGQETQYF. In nucleotides, the CDR3 is TGTGCCAGCAGAAAGAGCGGGGGGGGCCAAGAGACCCAGTACTTC.

This clonotype has a handful of counts. V is TRBV5-1 and J is TRBJ2-5, with TRBD1 identical over 7 bases. The germline gives CDR1 SGHRS, CDR2 YFSETQ. After removal of 3 bases from V and 1 base from J, the junction contained 3 bases not matched to a gene. This CDR3 spans 14 amino acids. The CDR3 region has the DNA TGCGCCAGCAGCTCCGGGACAGTCCAAGAGACCCAGTACTTC. It specifies CASSSGTVQETQYF. Looking up the rest from reference TRBV5-1 and TRBJ2-5 gives the full variable domain: KAGVTQTPRYLIKTRGQQVTLSCSPISGHRSVSWYQQTPGQGLQFLFEYFSETQRNKGNFPGRFSGRQFSNSRSEMNVSTLELGDSALYLCASSSGTVQETQYFGPGTRLLVL.

This clonotype was detected a few times. The chain combines TRBV14 with TRBJ1-1; D unclear. Between the trimmed V and J ends, which lost 5 bases and 1 base, there was a span of 11 bases. The CDR3 is made up of 14 amino acids. Germline CDR1 SGHDN, CDR2 FVKESK. The CDR3 protein is CASSYLEGNTEAFF. DNA for the CDR3: TGTGCCAGCAGCTATCTAGAAGGGAACACTGAAGCTTTCTTT.

This clonotype was observed a few times. This chain connects TRBV27 to TRBJ2-1; 12 bases fit TRBD2. Germline assignment: CDR1 MNHEY and CDR2 SMNVEV (reference sequence). The V segment lost 2 bases and the J segment 3 bases; nucleotides outside the gene matches: 2. This CDR3 contains 16 residues. CDR3 loop: CASSLPGLAGYNEQFF. The CDR3, as DNA: TGTGCCAGCAGTTTACCGGGACTAGCGGGCTACAATGAGCAGTTCTTC.

The chain combines TRBV2 with TRBJ2-1; 9 bases fit TRBD1. J was trimmed by 10 bases and V by 5 bases; bases with no gene match: 21. The CDR3 runs to 18 residues. CDR1 SNHLY and CDR2 FYNNEI come from the germline V gene. CDR3 residues: CASSTPGQGSLNEREQFF. CDR3 nucleotides: TGTGCCAGCAGTACACCGGGACAGGGCTCTCTCAATGAGCGGGAGCAGTTCTTC.

V usage is TRBV5-5 and J usage is TRBJ2-1; D not resolved. The germline gives CDR1 SGHKS, CDR2 YYEKEE (reference sequence). Between the trimmed V and J ends, which lost 1 base and 0 bases, there was a span of 2 bases. The CDR3 consists of 13 residues. CDR3 residues: CASSLISYNEQFF. The CDR3 DNA reads TGTGCCAGCAGCTTGATCTCCTACAATGAGCAGTTCTTC. The entire variable domain, with the rest obtained from reference TRBV5-5 and TRBJ2-1, is as follows: DAGVTQSPTHLIKTRGQQVTLRCSPISGHKSVSWYQQVLGQGPQFIFQYYEKEERGRGNFPDRFSARQFPNYSSELNVNALLLGDSALYLCASSLISYNEQFFGPGTRLTVL.

J is TRBJ2-7 and V is TRBV7-6, with 10 bases that match TRBD1. The CDR3 covers 16 residues. The germline V gene has CDR1 SGHVS and CDR2 FNYEAQ. The ends lost 0 bases at V and 4 bases at J; junction bases unmatched: 6. The CDR3 loop is CASSLAPGTGEYEQYF. The CDR3 coding sequence is TGTGCCAGCAGCTTAGCTCCCGGGACAGGGGAATACGAGCAGTACTTC.

The chain is built from TRBV3-1 and TRBJ1-1; D is unresolved. V gave up 5 bases and J gave up 5 bases, with 18 bases separating them. Germline CDR1 LGHDT, CDR2 YNNKEL (reference sequence). This CDR3 has 15 amino acids. The DNA for the CDR3 is TGTGCCAGCAGCGGGTTTAGCACCCGTGGGACTGAAGCTTTCTTT. Encoded protein: CASSGFSTRGTEAFF.

V usage is TRBV5-1 and J usage is TRBJ2-7, with TRBD1 as a possible D gene (6 bases). Trimming removed 7 bases at V and 3 bases at J, with 8 bases between. This CDR3 is built from 11 residues. CDR1 and CDR2 (germline): SGHRS, YFSETQ. As DNA, the CDR3 is TGCGCCAGCCAGGGGCTCTACGAGCAGTACTTC. Translation: CASQGLYEQYF.

In its sample, this clonotype was seen a few times. The rearrangement links TRBV5-5 to TRBJ1-4, with D unclear. Germline V gene sequence: CDR1 SGHKS, CDR2 YYEKEE (reference sequence). Trimming stripped 3 bases from V and 12 bases from J, with 18 bases between. The CDR3 extends over 14 amino acids. The CDR3 sequence is CASSWDLVGGQLFF. In nucleotides, the CDR3 is TGTGCCAGCAGCTGGGATCTTGTCGGTGGGCAACTGTTTTTT.

The rearrangement uses TRBV5-1 and TRBJ1-1; D may be TRBD1 (5 bases). V shed 4 bases and J shed 3 bases, with 19 bases lying between them. The CDR3 spans 16 residues. Germline lookup yields CDR1 SGHRS and CDR2 YFSETQ. In nucleotides, the CDR3 is TGCGCCAGCAGCCCCTTCGACAGTCAAGGTTACACTGAAGCTTTCTTT. This codes for CASSPFDSQGYTEAFF.

This clonotype was detected a few times. V is TRBV5-1 and J is TRBJ1-1; D gene unclear. The CDR3 contains 13 residues. V was pared by 1 base and J by 4 bases, with 8 bases between. The germline CDR1 and CDR2 sequences are SGHRS and YFSETQ. Here the CDR3 reads CASSLTAVTEAFF. The DNA of the CDR3 is TGCGCCAGCAGCTTGACGGCAGTCACTGAAGCTTTCTTT. The variable domain in full, with the rest retrieved from reference TRBV5-1 and TRBJ1-1, is KAGVTQTPRYLIKTRGQQVTLSCSPISGHRSVSWYQQTPGQGLQFLFEYFSETQRNKGNFPGRFSGRQFSNSRSEMNVSTLELGDSALYLCASSLTAVTEAFFGQGTRLTVV.

The V call is TRBV12-3 or TRBV12-4, the J call TRBJ1-2; D remains ambiguous. Between the trimmed V and J ends, which lost 6 bases and 8 bases, there was a span of 19 bases. CDR3 length: 14 residues. Here the CDR3 reads CASSPGPQAGGYTF. In nucleotides, the CDR3 is TGTGCCAGCAGCCCCGGGCCCCAGGCCGGGGGCTACACCTTC.

This clonotype was observed a handful of times. The chain carries TRBV7-7 and TRBJ2-5; no reliable D call. The germline V and J ends were trimmed by 5 bases and 5 bases, with 12 bases remaining between them. Germline values: CDR1 SSHAT, CDR2 FNYEAQ (reference sequence). The CDR3 is 13 amino acids. DNA of the CDR3: TGTGCCAGCAGCCACTACGTCGGGGAGACCCAGTACTTC. This translates into CASSHYVGETQYF.

Only a few counts were recorded for this clonotype. The chain joins TRBV4-1 to TRBJ1-2; TRBD1 agrees at 9 bases. Germline CDR1 MGHRA, CDR2 YSYEKL. The V segment lost 5 bases and the J segment 8 bases; nucleotides outside the gene matches: 9. CDR3 length equals 14 residues. The CDR3 DNA is TGCGCCAGCAGCACCCGGGACAGGGTGAAAGGCTACACCTTC. Translated: CASSTRDRVKGYTF.

V and J are TRBV4-3 and TRBJ1-1; D might be TRBD1 (6 bases). Germline V gene lookup returns CDR1 LGHNA and CDR2 YSLEER. V was shortened by 2 bases and J by 3 bases, with 7 bases between the two germline ends. The CDR3 length is 13 residues. CDR3 amino acids: CASSQYRDTEAFF. DNA of the CDR3: TGCGCCAGCAGCCAATACAGGGACACTGAAGCTTTCTTT.

This clonotype was seen a handful of times. The rearrangement uses TRBV20-1 and TRBJ2-4; D is possibly TRBD1 or TRBD2 (5 bases each). Germline V gene lookup returns CDR1 DFQATT and CDR2 SNEGSKA (reference sequence). The V end lost 6 bases, the J end lost 6 bases, and 21 bases lay between the germline ends. The length of the CDR3 is 15 residues. The chain's CDR3 is CSAINHNRDGNIQYF. CDR3 DNA: TGCAGTGCCATCAACCATAATCGGGACGGAAACATTCAGTACTTC.

The chain couples TRBV28 to TRBJ1-1, with TRBD1 as a possible D gene (5 bases). The CDR3 runs 14 residues. V was trimmed by 2 bases and J by 7 bases, leaving 14 bases between them. Germline-derived CDR1 and CDR2 are MDHEN and SYDVKM. This CDR3 is CASSLVRGFFEAFF. Here the CDR3 DNA reads TGTGCCAGCAGTTTAGTAAGGGGTTTTTTTGAAGCTTTCTTT.

The rearrangement joins TRBV25-1 to TRBJ2-1; perhaps TRBD2 as D (5 bases). V lost 4 bases and J lost 8, with 6 bases in between. The CDR3 is 11 amino acids. CDR1 and CDR2 from the germline V gene are MGHDK and SYGVNS. CDR3 sequence reads: CASSAEDEQFF. The DNA of the CDR3 is TGTGCCAGCAGTGCGGAGGATGAGCAGTTCTTC.

This clonotype was counted only a few times. The rearrangement links TRBV5-1 to TRBJ1-1, with a tentative D call TRBD1 (5 bases). Germline CDR1 SGHRS, CDR2 YFSETQ. V dropped 1 base and J dropped 1 base, with 17 bases sitting between them. There are 17 residues in the CDR3. CDR3 sequence reads: CASSLREGNPSNTEAFF. DNA for the CDR3: TGCGCCAGCAGCTTGCGTGAGGGGAACCCTTCGAACACTGAAGCTTTCTTT.

This chain uses TRBV18 with TRBJ1-2; no clear D. The CDR3 is 14 amino acids. The V end was cut by 0 bases, the J end by 3 bases, with 8 bases between. Per germline, CDR1 KGHSH and CDR2 LQKENI. The CDR3 here is CASSPPANYYGYTF. In nucleotides, the CDR3 is TGTGCCAGCTCACCACCGGCCAACTACTATGGCTACACCTTC.